The 10 T cell receptor beta chains below all came from one sample that was sequenced in a study of T cell responses to AZD1222 COVID-19 vaccine. Here immunoSEQ multiplex PCR was the method, and the copy in TCRdb shows in-frame clones only, minus some. In the table there are some 140,000 clones, about 93% of which are singletons. Sequencing was performed on peripheral blood, taken on day 0 of AZD1222 vaccination. Every receptor here comes from an adult in good health.

The chain couples TRBV3-1 (or the pseudogene TRBV3-2) to TRBJ2-7; D gene uncertain. Trimming stripped 4 bases from V and 0 bases from J, with 13 bases between. Germline V gene data show CDR1 as LGHDT and CDR2 as YNNKEL (reference sequence). The CDR3 runs 15 residues. This chain's CDR3 is CASSPLAVYSYEQYF. In DNA, the CDR3 is TGTGCCAGCAGCCCTTTAGCTGTATACTCCTACGAGCAGTACTTC.

The CDR3 here is CASFRTGDEKLFF. The DNA for the CDR3 is TGTGCCAGCTTCAGGACAGGGGACGAAAAACTGTTTTTT. This chain connects TRBV28 to TRBJ1-4; 9 nucleotides line up with TRBD1. V lost 8 bases to trimming and J lost 8 bases; unmatched junction nucleotides: 6. Germline loops: CDR1 MDHEN, CDR2 SYDVKM. The length of the CDR3 is 13 residues.

CDR3 amino acids: CASSVYGGPSTDTQYF. CDR3 nucleotides: TGTGCCAGCAGTGTTTACGGGGGGCCAAGCACAGATACGCAGTATTTT. V usage is TRBV6-4 and J usage is TRBJ2-3; weak D call: TRBD2 (7 bases). The germline CDR1 and CDR2 sequences are MRHNA and SNTAGT. This CDR3 region has 16 residues. V lost 4 bases to trimming and J lost 0 bases, with 14 bases between them.

The CDR3 protein is CASSWTTGEAFF. In DNA, the CDR3 is TGTGCCAGCAGCTGGACCACAGGTGAAGCTTTCTTT. This sequence joins TRBV5-6 and TRBJ1-1; D is possibly TRBD1 (5 bases). The ends were cut back, 3 bases at V and 7 bases at J, with 10 bases in the middle. The CDR3 totals 12 residues. Germline loops: CDR1 SGHDT, CDR2 YYEEEE.

The chain combines TRBV6-5 with TRBJ2-7; TRBD1 aligns across 8 bases. CDR3 size: 15 residues. Germline assignment: CDR1 MNHEY and CDR2 SVGAGI. J lost 3 bases, V lost 2 bases, and 6 bases had no gene match. The CDR3 DNA is TGTGCCAGCAGTTACAAGGGACAGGTCCTCTACGAGCAGTACTTC. Translation: CASSYKGQVLYEQYF.

The rearrangement joins TRBV5-1 to TRBJ1-1; no firm D call. Germline CDR1 reads SGHRS; CDR2 reads YFSETQ. CDR3 size: 12 residues. Trimming removed 5 bases at V and 8 bases at J, with 13 bases between. In nucleotides, the CDR3 is TGCGCCAGCAGAAGTCAGACGGACGAAGCTTTCTTT. Translation: CASRSQTDEAFF.

The genes are TRBV7-9 and TRBJ1-4, with 7 bases aligning to TRBD1. CDR3 size: 15 residues. J was trimmed by 4 bases and V by 1 base; bases with no gene match: 3. Germline values: CDR1 SEHNR, CDR2 FQNEAQ (reference sequence). CDR3 residues: CASSLGTGVNEKLFF. The DNA for the CDR3 is TGTGCCAGCAGCTTAGGTACAGGGGTTAATGAAAAACTGTTTTTT. Looking up the rest from reference TRBV7-9 and TRBJ1-4 gives the full variable domain: DTGVSQNPRHKITKRGQNVTFRCDPISEHNRLYWYRQTLGQGPEFLTYFQNEAQLEKSRLLSDRFSAERPKGSFSTLEIQRTEQGDSAMYLCASSLGTGVNEKLFFGSGTQLSVL.

This clone appeared once. For the CDR3, the DNA is TGTGCCTGGAGGGGGGGGACAGGCTCATATGGCTACACCTTC. Its protein is CAWRGGTGSYGYTF. J is TRBJ1-2 and V is TRBV30, with 8 bases fitting TRBD1. Germline CDR1 is GTSNPN and CDR2 is SVGIG (reference sequence). V was clipped by 3 bases and J by 5 bases; unmatched bases: 8. This CDR3 has 14 residues. Full variable domain (outside the CDR3, taken from reference TRBV30 and TRBJ1-2): SQTIHQWPATLVQPVGSPLSLECTVEGTSNPNLYWYRQAAGRGLQLLFYSVGIGQISSEVPQNLSASRPQDRQFILSSKKLLLSDSGFYLCAWRGGTGSYGYTFGSGTRLTVV.

This clone was recorded once. This rearrangement joins TRBV4-3 to TRBJ2-5; 7 bases map to TRBD2. Trimming removed 0 bases from V and 3 bases from J; junction bases left unmatched: 7. CDR3 length equals 16 residues. CDR1 LGHNA and CDR2 YSLEER come from the germline V gene. CDR3 in DNA: TGCGCCAGCAGCCAAGATTCCGGACTAGATAAAGAGACCCAGTACTTC. Amino acids: CASSQDSGLDKETQYF.

This chain uses TRBV15 with TRBJ1-5, with a possible D match to TRBD1 (5 bases). Germline V gene data show CDR1 as LNHNV and CDR2 as YYDKDF (reference sequence). The CDR3 runs 13 residues. Trimming cost V 4 bases and J 4 bases, with 8 bases left between them. The chain's CDR3 is CATSTTGNQPQHF. The CDR3 region has the DNA TGTGCCACCAGCACCACAGGAAATCAGCCCCAGCATTTT.